This entry concerns a single TCR beta chain. There is no known antigen for this receptor. The sample holds no much larger clone one base away, and base qualities are not on file. One collaborating source in Seattle enrolled patients while the patients were actively infected and followed the patients over time throughout the course of disease. Each collaborating institution followed its own protocols to collect whole blood in K2EDTA tubes. Collaborator samples were shipped for TCRbeta analysis as frozen whole blood, isolated PBMCs, or DNA extracted from either sample type. From the cysteine through the phenylalanine, the CDR3 covers 14 amino acids. The only DNA kept is the CDR3, 42 bases in frame from the first base. CDR1 and CDR2, per the germline V gene, are SGHNT and YENEEA. V drops 5 bases and J drops 5 bases, leaving 15 bases in between. The data are from a study of blood T cell repertoires in COVID-19 (dated by TCRdb to about 2020). A note on the overall study: Samples from collaborators originated in the United States, Italy and Spain and spanned both the acute and convalescent phases of COVID-19. The prospective study material was composed of cDNA or gDNA derived from T cells, B-cell-depleted T cells, or PBMCs. Subjects who had been exposed to COVID-19, were actively infected with it, or had recovered from it provided the deeply sampled blood TCRbeta repertoires that made up the dataset. The repertoires were released in a freely available public database intended as a resource for research on the immune response to SARS-CoV-2. Samples came from the ongoing ImmuneRACE study (first 160 participants) plus 1,254 subjects from 6 global collaborators. Nearly every sample came with metadata listing a de-identified subject ID, COVID-19 status, age in years and sex. HLA class I and class II types, where available, came from metadata supplied by the sample provider rather than from assay-based typing.

Points the paper makes about the study in general: The amount of clinical and demographic metadata varied by source and participant and was provided uncurated.

TCRbeta CDR3 regions were amplified from genomic DNA by means of the immunoSEQ Assay, a bias-controlled multiplex PCR. In the authors' own workflow: The number of nucleated cells in each sample was estimated by amplification of reference gene primers within the assay. To quantify the absolute abundance of each unique TCRbeta CDR3 rearrangement, sequence reads were collapsed and filtered. Productive Simpson clonality was computed per sample as the square root of Simpson's diversity index over productive rearrangements. Here the immuneACCESS table is served through TCRdb, limited to in-frame sequences with V and J called. Missing clones are a known gap in these copies; in checked studies unresolved V genes cover under half, and the rest lacks a known reason. V and J calls and clone size are as listed in that table; D and trimming were resolved from the DNA. Counted in this sample were more than 200,000 clones; approximately 86% of them appeared once. Roughly 4.9% of the sample comes from the top ten.

The chain uses TRBV11-3 and TRBJ2-5; 6 matching bases give a weak D call of TRBD2. This receptor was identified in a woman aged 60-75 years with COVID-19, enrolled during active disease. The sample consisted of peripheral blood. The DNA reads as follows: TGTGCCAGCAGCACCGGGGGTAGCGTGGAGACCCAGTACTTC. Translated, this is CASSTGGSVETQYF.